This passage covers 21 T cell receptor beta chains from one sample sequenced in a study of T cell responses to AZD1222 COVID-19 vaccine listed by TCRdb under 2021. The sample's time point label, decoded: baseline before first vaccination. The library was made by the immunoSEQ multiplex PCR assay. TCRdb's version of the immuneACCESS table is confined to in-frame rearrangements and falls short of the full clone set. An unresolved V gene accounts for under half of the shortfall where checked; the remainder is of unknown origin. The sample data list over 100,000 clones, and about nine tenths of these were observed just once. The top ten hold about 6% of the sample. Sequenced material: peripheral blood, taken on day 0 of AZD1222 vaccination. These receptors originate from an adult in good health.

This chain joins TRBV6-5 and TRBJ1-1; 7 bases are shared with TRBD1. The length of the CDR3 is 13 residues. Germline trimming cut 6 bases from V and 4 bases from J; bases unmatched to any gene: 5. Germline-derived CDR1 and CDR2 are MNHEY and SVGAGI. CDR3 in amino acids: CASRLDRATEAFF. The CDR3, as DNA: TGTGCCAGCAGGCTCGACAGGGCCACTGAAGCTTTCTTT.

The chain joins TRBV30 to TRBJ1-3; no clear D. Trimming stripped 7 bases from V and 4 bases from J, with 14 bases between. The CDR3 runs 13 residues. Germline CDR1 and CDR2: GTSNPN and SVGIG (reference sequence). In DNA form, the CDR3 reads TGTGCCTCCACTCGGAGCCGGGGAAACACCATATATTTT. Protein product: CASTRSRGNTIYF.

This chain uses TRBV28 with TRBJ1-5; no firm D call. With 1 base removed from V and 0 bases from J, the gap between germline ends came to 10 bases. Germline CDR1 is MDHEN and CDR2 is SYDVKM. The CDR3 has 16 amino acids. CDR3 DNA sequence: TGTGCCAGCAGTTTATCCCCCAGCGCTAGCAATCAGCCCCAGCATTTT. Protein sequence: CASSLSPSASNQPQHF.

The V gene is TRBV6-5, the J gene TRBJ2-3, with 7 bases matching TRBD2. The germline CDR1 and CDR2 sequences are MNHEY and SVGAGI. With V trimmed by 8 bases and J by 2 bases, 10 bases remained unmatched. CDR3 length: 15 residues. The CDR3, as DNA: TGTGCCAGCTCCGAAGCAGCGGGGACCACAGATACGCAGTATTTT. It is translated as CASSEAAGTTDTQYF.

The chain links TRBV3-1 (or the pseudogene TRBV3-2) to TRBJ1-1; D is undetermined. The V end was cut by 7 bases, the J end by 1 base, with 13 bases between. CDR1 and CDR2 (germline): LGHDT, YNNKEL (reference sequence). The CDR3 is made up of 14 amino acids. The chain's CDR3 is CASNLFRQNTEAFF. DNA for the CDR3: TGTGCCAGCAACCTATTCCGGCAGAACACTGAAGCTTTCTTT.

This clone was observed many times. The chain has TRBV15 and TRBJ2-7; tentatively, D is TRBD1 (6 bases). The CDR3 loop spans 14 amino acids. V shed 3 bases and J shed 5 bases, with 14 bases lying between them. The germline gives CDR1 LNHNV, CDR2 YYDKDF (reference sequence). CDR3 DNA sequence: TGTGCCACCAGCAGGGACAGAAAGGGGGACGAGCAGTACTTC. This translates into CATSRDRKGDEQYF. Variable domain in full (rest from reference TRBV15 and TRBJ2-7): DAMVIQNPRYQVTQFGKPVTLSCSQTLNHNVMYWYQQKSSQAPKLLFHYYDKDFNNEADTPDNFQSRRPNTSFCFLDIRSPGLGDTAMYLCATSRDRKGDEQYFGPGTRLTVT.

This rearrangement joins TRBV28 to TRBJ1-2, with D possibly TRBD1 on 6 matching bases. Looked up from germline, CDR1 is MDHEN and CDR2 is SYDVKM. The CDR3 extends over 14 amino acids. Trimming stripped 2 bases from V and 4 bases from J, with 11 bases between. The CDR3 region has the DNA TGTGCCAGCAGTTTACGGGGGGCAGGCTATGGCTACACCTTC. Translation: CASSLRGAGYGYTF.

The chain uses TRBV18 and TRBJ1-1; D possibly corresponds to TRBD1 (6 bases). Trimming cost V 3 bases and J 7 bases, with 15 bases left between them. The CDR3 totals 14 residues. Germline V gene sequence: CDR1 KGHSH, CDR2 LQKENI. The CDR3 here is CASSPQGWMSEAFF. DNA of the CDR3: TGTGCCAGCTCACCGCAGGGGTGGATGAGTGAAGCTTTCTTT.

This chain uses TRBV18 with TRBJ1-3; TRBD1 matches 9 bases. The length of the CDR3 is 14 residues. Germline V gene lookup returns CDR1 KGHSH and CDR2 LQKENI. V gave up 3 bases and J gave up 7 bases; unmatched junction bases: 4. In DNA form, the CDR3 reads TGTGCCAGCTCACCGGGACAGGGCCATAACACCATATATTTT. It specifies CASSPGQGHNTIYF.

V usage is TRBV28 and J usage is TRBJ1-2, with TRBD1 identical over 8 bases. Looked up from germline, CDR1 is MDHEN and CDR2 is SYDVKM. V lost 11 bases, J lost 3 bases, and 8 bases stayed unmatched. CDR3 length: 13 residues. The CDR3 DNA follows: TGTGCCGTTCGAGACAGGGGTGACTATGGCTACACCTTC. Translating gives CAVRDRGDYGYTF.

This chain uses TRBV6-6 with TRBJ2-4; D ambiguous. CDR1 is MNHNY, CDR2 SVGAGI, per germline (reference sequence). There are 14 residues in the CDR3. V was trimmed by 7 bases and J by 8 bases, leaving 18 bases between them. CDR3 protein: CASNPASMVDIQYF. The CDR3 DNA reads TGTGCCAGCAACCCGGCCTCCATGGTGGACATTCAGTACTTC.

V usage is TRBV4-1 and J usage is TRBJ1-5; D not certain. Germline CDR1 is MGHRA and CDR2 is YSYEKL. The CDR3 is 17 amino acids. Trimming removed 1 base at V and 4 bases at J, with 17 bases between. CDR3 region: CASSQVGRLVGNQPQHF. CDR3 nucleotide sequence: TGCGCCAGCAGCCAAGTCGGGAGGCTGGTAGGGAATCAGCCCCAGCATTTT.

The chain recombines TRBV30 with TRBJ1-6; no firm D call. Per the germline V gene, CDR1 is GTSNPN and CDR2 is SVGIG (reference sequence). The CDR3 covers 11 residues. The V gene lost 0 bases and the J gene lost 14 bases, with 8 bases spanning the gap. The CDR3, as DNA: TGTGCCTGGAGTGTACGGCGGACCCTCCACTTT. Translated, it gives CAWSVRRTLHF. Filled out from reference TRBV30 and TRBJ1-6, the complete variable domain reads SQTIHQWPATLVQPVGSPLSLECTVEGTSNPNLYWYRQAAGRGLQLLFYSVGIGQISSEVPQNLSASRPQDRQFILSSKKLLLSDSGFYLCAWSVRRTLHFGNGTRLTVT.

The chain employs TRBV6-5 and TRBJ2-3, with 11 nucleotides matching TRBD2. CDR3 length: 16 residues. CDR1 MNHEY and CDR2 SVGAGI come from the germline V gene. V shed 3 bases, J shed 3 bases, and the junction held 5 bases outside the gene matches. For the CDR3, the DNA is TGTGCCAGCAGTTATGATAGCGGGGGGGGGACAGATACGCAGTATTTT. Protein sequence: CASSYDSGGGTDTQYF.

CDR3 in amino acids: CASGGNTEAFF. In DNA form, the CDR3 reads TGTGCCTCGGGGGGGAACACTGAAGCTTTCTTT. The chain joins TRBV19 to TRBJ1-1; tentative D call: TRBD1 (5 bases). Per germline, CDR1 LNHDA and CDR2 SQIVND (reference sequence). V lost 11 bases and J lost 1, with 8 bases in between. The CDR3 contains 11 residues.

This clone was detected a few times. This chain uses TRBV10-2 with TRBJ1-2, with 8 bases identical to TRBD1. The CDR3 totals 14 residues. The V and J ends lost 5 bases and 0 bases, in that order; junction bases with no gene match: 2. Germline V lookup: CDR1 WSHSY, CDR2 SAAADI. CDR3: CASSPDRANYGYTF. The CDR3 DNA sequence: TGCGCCAGCAGTCCGGACAGGGCTAACTATGGCTACACCTTC.

The CDR3: CASGSAGADTQYF. In DNA, the CDR3 is TGTGCTAGTGGTTCGGCAGGAGCCGATACGCAGTATTTT. The chain carries TRBV12-5 and TRBJ2-3; no firm D call. This CDR3 is 13 amino acids long. The germline V gene has CDR1 LGHNT and CDR2 FRNRAP. Trimming cost V 4 bases and J 6 bases, with 11 bases left between them. The complete variable domain, with remaining parts taken from reference TRBV12-5 and TRBJ2-3, reads DARVTQTPRHKVTEMGQEVTMRCQPILGHNTVFWYRQTMMQGLELLAYFRNRAPLDDSGMPKDRFSAEMPDATLATLKIQPSEPRDSAVYFCASGSAGADTQYFGPGTRLTVL.

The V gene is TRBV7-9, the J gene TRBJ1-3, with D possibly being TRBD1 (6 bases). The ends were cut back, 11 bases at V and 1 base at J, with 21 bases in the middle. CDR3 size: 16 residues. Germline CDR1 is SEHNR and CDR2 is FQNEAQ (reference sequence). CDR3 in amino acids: CALPMGTTTSGNTIYF. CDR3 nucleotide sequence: TGTGCCCTCCCCATGGGGACAACTACATCTGGAAACACCATATATTTT.

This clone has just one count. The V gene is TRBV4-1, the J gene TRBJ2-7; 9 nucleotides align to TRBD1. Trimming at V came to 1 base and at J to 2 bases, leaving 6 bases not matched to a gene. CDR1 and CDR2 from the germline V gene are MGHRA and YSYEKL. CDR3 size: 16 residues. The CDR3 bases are TGCGCCAGCAGCCAAGGCGGGGACAGGGTGACCTACGAGCAGTACTTC. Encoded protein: CASSQGGDRVTYEQYF.

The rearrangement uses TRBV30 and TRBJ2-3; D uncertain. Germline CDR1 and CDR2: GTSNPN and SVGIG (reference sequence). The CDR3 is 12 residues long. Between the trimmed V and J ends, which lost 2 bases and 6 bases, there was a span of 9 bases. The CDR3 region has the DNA TGTGCCTGGAGTCCGGCAAGGGATACGCAGTATTTT. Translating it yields CAWSPARDTQYF.

The CDR3: CASSEGPNTEAFF. DNA for the CDR3: TGTGCCAGCAGTGAAGGACCGAACACTGAAGCTTTCTTT. The chain carries TRBV6-1 and TRBJ1-1; D gene unclear. The length of the CDR3 is 13 residues. Germline CDR1 and CDR2: MNHNS and SASEGT. V was clipped by 1 base and J by 1 base, with 4 bases between them.